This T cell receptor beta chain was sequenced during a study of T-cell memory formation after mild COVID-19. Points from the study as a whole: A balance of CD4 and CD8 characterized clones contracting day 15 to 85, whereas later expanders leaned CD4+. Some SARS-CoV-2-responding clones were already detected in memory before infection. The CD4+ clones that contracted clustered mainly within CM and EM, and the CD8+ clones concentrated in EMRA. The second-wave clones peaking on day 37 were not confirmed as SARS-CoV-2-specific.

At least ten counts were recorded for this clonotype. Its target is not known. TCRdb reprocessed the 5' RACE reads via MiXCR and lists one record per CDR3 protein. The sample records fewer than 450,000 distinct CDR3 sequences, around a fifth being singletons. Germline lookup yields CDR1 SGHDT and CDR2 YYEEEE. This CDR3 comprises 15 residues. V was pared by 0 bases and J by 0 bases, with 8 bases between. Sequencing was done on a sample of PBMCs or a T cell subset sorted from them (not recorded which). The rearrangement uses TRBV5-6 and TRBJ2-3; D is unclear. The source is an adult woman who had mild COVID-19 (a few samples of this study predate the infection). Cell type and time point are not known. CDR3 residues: CASSLDGFSTDTQYF. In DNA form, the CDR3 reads TGTGCCAGCAGCTTGGACGGGTTTAGCACAGATACGCAGTATTTT.